This entry is about one TCR beta chain. Antigen unknown. This sample is part of a study of cytomegalovirus exposure and HLA in healthy donors. Study context: There were roughly 110 million unique TCR beta sequences, drawn from roughly 200 million T cells, in an earlier analysis.

Study conclusions and caveats: Accurate predictions that matched the HLA-A and HLA-B alleles of most subjects were reportedly made from TCR beta sequences. In vitro assays verified that three CMV-associated chains recognized CMV antigens specifically.

This PCR relied on a set of 60 Vbeta primers and 13 Jbeta primers. The repertoire was sequenced with immunoSEQ multiplex PCR; TCRdb's copy has only in-frame clones and lacks some. The sample's table shows some 120,000 clones. Germline CDR1 and CDR2: SGHAT and FQDESV (reference sequence). The ends were cut back, 2 bases at V and 4 bases at J, with 11 bases in the middle. This CDR3 is 14 amino acids long. This sequence originates from a woman aged 55-75 years in good health and CMV-seronegative. The chain links TRBV11-1 to TRBJ1-2, with D tentatively TRBD1 (5 bases). Source material: PBMCs. The CDR3 protein is CASSLYETAYGYTF. The CDR3 nucleotides read TGTGCCAGCAGCTTATACGAGACAGCCTATGGCTACACCTTC. The full variable domain, with the rest looked up from reference TRBV11-1 and TRBJ1-2, is EAEVAQSPRYKITEKSQAVAFWCDPISGHATLYWYRQILGQGPELLVQFQDESVVDDSQLPKDRFSAERLKGVDSTLKIQPAELGDSAMYLCASSLYETAYGYTFGSGTRLTVV.